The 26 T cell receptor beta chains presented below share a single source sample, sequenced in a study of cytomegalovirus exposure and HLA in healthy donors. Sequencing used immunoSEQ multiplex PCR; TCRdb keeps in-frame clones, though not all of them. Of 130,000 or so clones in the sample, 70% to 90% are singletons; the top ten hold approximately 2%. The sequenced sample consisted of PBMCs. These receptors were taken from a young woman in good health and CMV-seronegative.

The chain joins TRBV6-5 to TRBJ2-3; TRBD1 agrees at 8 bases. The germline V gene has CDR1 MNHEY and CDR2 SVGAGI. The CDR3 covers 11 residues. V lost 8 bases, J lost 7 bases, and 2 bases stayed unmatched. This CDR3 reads CASVRGHTQYF. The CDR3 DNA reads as TGTGCCAGCGTCAGGGGGCATACGCAGTATTTT.

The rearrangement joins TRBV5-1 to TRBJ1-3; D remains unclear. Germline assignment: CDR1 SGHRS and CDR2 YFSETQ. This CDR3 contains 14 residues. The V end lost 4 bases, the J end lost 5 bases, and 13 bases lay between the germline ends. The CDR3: CASSDAPERNTIYF. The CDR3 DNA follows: TGCGCCAGCAGCGATGCACCAGAAAGAAACACCATATATTTT.

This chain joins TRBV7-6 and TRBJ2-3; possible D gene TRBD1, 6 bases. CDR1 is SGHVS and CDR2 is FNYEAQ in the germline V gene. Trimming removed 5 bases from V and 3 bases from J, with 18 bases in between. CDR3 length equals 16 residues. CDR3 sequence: CASSLGLQGGTDTQYF. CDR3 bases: TGTGCCAGCAGCCTGGGTCTGCAAGGGGGTACAGATACGCAGTATTTT.

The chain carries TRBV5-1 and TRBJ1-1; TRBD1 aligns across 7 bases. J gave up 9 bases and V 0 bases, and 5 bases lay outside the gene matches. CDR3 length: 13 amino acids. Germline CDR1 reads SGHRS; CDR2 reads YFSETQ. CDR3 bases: TGCGCCAGCAGCTTGGAAGGACAGGATCAAGCTTTCTTT. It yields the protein CASSLEGQDQAFF. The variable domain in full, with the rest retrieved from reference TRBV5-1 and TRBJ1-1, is KAGVTQTPRYLIKTRGQQVTLSCSPISGHRSVSWYQQTPGQGLQFLFEYFSETQRNKGNFPGRFSGRQFSNSRSEMNVSTLELGDSALYLCASSLEGQDQAFFGQGTRLTVV.

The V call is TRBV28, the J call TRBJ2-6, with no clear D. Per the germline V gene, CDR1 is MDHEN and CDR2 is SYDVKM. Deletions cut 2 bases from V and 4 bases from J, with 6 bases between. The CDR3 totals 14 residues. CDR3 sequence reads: CASSLRSGANVLTF. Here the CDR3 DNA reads TGTGCCAGCAGTTTACGGTCCGGGGCCAACGTCCTGACTTTC.

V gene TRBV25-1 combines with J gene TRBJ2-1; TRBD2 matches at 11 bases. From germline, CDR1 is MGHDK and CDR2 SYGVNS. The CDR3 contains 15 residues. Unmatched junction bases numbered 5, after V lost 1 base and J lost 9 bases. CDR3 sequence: CASSESTSGGGEQFF. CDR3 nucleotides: TGTGCCAGCAGTGAATCCACTAGCGGGGGCGGTGAGCAGTTCTTC. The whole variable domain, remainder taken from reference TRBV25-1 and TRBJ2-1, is EADIYQTPRYLVIGTGKKITLECSQTMGHDKMYWYQQDPGMELHLIHYSYGVNSTEKGDLSSESTVSRIRTEHFPLTLESARPSHTSQYLCASSESTSGGGEQFFGPGTRLTVL.

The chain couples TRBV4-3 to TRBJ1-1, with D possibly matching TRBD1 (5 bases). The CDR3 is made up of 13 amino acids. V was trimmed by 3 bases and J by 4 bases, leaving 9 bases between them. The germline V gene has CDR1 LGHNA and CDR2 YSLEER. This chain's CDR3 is CASSHRQSTEAFF. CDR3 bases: TGCGCCAGCAGCCATAGACAGAGCACTGAAGCTTTCTTT.

For the CDR3, the DNA is TGTGCCAGCAGCGACGGAGGACAGGGCAACTCCTACGAGCAGTACTTC. This gives the protein CASSDGGQGNSYEQYF. The chain uses TRBV5-6 and TRBJ2-7; 8 bases agree with TRBD1. V lost 4 bases and J lost 0; bases outside the gene matches: 9. The CDR3 loop spans 16 amino acids. Germline assignment: CDR1 SGHDT and CDR2 YYEEEE.

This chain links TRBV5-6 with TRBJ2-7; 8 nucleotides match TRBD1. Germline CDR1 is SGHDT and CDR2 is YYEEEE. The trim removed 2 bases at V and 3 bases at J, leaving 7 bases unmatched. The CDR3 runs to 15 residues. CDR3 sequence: CASSFGRGPDYEQYF. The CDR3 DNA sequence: TGTGCCAGCAGCTTCGGCAGGGGGCCGGACTACGAGCAGTACTTC.

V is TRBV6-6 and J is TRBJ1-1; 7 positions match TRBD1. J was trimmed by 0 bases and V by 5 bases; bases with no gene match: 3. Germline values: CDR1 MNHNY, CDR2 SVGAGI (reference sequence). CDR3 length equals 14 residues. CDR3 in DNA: TGTGCCAGCAGTGACAGGGCTATGAACACTGAAGCTTTCTTT. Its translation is CASSDRAMNTEAFF.

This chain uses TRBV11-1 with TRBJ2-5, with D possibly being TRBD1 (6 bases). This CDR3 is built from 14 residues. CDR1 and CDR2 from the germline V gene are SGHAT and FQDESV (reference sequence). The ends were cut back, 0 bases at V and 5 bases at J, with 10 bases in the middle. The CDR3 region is CASSLAGTMETQYF. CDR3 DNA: TGTGCCAGCAGCTTAGCCGGGACAATGGAGACCCAGTACTTC.

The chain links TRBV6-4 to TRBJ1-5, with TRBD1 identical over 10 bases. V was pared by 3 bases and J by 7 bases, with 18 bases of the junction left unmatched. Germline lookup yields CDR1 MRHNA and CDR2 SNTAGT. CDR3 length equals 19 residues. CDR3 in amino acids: CASSETGGTGVPLRQPQHF. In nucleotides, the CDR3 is TGTGCCAGCAGTGAAACCGGAGGGACAGGGGTCCCCTTGCGACAGCCCCAGCATTTT.

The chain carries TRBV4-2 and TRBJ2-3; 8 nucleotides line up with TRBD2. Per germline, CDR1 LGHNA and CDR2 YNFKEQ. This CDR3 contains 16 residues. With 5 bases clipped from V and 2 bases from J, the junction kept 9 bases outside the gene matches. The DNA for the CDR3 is TGTGCCAGCAGCTTGAGGGGTAGCGGGATCACAGATACGCAGTATTTT. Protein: CASSLRGSGITDTQYF.

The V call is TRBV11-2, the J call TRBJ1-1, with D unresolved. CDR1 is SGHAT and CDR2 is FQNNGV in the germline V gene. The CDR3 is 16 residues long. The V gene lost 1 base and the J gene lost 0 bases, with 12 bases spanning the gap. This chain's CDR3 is CASSLGGQVMNTEAFF. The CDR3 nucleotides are TGTGCCAGCAGCTTAGGAGGGCAGGTCATGAACACTGAAGCTTTCTTT. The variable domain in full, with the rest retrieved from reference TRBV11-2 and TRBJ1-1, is EAGVAQSPRYKIIEKRQSVAFWCNPISGHATLYWYQQILGQGPKLLIQFQNNGVVDDSQLPKDRFSAERLKGVDSTLKIQPAKLEDSAVYLCASSLGGQVMNTEAFFGQGTRLTVV.

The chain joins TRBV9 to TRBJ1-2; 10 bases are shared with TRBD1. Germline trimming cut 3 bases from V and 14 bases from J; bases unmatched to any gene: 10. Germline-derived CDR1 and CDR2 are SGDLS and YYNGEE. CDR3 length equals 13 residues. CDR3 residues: CASSGGTGVLGTF. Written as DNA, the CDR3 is TGTGCCAGCAGCGGGGGGACAGGGGTCCTGGGAACCTTC.

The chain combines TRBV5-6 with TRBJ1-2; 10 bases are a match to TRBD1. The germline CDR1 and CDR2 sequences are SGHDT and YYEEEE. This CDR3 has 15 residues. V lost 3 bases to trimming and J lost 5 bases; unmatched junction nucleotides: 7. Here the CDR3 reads CASSSPGQGTYGYTF. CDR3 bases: TGTGCCAGCAGCTCACCGGGACAGGGGACTTATGGCTACACCTTC.

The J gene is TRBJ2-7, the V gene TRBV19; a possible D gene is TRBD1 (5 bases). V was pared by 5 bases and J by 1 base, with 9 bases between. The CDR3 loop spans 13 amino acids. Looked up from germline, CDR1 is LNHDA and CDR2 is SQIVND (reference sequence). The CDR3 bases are TGTGCCAGTAGTTTTGACAGTTCCTACGAGCAGTACTTC. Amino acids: CASSFDSSYEQYF.

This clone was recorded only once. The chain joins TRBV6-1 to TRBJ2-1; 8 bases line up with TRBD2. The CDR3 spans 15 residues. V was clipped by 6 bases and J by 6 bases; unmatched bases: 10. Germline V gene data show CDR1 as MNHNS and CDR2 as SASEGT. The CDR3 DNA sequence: TGTGCCAGCAGCCCCTTAGCGGGGACCATCAATGAGCAGTTCTTC. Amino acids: CASSPLAGTINEQFF.

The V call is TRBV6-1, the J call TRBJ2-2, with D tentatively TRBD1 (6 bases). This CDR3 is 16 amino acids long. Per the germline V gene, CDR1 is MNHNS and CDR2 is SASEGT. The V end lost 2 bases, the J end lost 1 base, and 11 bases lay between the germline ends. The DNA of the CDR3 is TGTGCCAGCAGTGAAATTCCGGGACAGAACACCGGGGAGCTGTTTTTT. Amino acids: CASSEIPGQNTGELFF.

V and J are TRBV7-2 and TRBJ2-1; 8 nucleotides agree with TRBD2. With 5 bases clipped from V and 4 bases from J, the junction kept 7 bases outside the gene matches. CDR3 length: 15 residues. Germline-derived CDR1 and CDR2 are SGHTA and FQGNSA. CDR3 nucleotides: TGTGCCAGCAGCCCATCGGGGGGGAGGTACAATGAGCAGTTCTTC. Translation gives CASSPSGGRYNEQFF.

The CDR3 DNA sequence: TGTGCCAGCGGGGCCTTGGACAGGGACCAAGAGACCCAGTACTTC. Protein sequence: CASGALDRDQETQYF. V and J are TRBV25-1 and TRBJ2-5, with 8 positions matching TRBD1. V lost 8 bases and J lost 0; bases outside the gene matches: 8. The CDR3 is 15 residues long. Germline CDR1 is MGHDK and CDR2 is SYGVNS. Using reference TRBV25-1 and TRBJ2-5 for the parts outside the CDR3, the full variable domain is EADIYQTPRYLVIGTGKKITLECSQTMGHDKMYWYQQDPGMELHLIHYSYGVNSTEKGDLSSESTVSRIRTEHFPLTLESARPSHTSQYLCASGALDRDQETQYFGPGTRLLVL.

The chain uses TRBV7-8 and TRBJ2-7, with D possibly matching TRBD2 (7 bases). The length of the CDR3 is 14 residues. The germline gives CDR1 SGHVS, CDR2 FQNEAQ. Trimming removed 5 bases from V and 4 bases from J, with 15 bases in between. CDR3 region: CASSIRGGLYEQYF. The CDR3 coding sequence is TGTGCCAGCAGCATAAGGGGGGGGCTATACGAGCAGTACTTC. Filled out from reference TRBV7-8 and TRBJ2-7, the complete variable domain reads GAGVSQSPRYKVAKRGQDVALRCDPISGHVSLFWYQQALGQGPEFLTYFQNEAQLDKSGLPSDRFFAERPEGSVSTLKIQRTQQEDSAVYLCASSIRGGLYEQYFGPGTRLTVT.

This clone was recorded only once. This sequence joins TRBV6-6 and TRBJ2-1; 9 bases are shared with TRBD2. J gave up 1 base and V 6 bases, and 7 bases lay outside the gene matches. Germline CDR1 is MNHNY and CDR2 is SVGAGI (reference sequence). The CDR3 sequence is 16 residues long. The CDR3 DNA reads TGTGCCAGCAGCCCACTAGCGGGCCTATCCTACAATGAGCAGTTCTTC. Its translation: CASSPLAGLSYNEQFF.

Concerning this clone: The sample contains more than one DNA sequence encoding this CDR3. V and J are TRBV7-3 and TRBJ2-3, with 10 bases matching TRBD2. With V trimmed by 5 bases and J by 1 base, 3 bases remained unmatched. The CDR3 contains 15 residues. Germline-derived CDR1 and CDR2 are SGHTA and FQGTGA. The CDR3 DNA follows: TGTGCCAGCAGCGACGGGACTAGCGGCACAGATACGCAGTATTTT. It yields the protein CASSDGTSGTDTQYF.

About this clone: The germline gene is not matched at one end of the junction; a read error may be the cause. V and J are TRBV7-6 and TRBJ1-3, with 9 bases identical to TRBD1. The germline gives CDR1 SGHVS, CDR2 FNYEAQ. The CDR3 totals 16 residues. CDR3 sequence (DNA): TGTGCCAGCAGCCTAGCGGGACAGGGTACTGGAAACACCATATATTTT. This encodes CASSLAGQGTGNTIYF.

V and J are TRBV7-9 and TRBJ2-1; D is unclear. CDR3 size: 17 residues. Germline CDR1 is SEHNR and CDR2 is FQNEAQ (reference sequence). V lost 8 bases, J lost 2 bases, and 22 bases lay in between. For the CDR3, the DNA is TGTGCCAGCCGTAGCCGTAATCCGAAGGTGACCTACAATGAGCAGTTCTTC. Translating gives CASRSRNPKVTYNEQFF.